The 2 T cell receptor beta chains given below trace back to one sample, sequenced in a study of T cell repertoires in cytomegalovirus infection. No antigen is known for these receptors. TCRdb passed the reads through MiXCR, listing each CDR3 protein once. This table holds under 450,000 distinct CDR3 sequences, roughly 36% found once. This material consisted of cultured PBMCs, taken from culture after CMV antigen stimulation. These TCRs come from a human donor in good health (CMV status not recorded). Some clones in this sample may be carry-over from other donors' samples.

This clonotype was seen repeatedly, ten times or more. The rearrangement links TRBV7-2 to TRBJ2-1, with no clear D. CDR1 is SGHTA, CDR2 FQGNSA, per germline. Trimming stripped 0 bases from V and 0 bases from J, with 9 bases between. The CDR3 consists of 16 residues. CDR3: CASSLAGSSSYNEQFF. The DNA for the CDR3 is TGTGCCAGCAGCTTAGCCGGCTCCAGCTCCTACAATGAGCAGTTCTTC.

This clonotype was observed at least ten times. The CDR3 bases are TGTGCCAGCAGCCCAAGCAGCGGGAGCGCGTACGAGCAGTACGTC. This translates into CASSPSSGSAYEQYV. This chain connects TRBV11-3 to TRBJ2-7; 8 bases match TRBD2. The CDR3 is 15 amino acids. V shed 5 bases and J 4 bases; nucleotides not matched to a gene: 10. The germline CDR1 and CDR2 sequences are SGHNT and YENEEA.